These 30 T cell receptor beta chains were sequenced from one sample in a study of human T cells and chemical hapten exposure. Time point: patch test 3, about 24 weeks after DPC sensitization. Sample treatment: therapeutic diphenylcyclopropenone sensitization with weekly scalp DPC. TCRdb re-derived calls from the RACE reads in MiXCR, one entry per CDR3 protein. This repertoire shows roughly 90,000 distinct CDR3 sequences, about a tenth found once; its top ten account for roughly 1%. The starting material was whole blood, obtained in connection with sensitization to the hapten diphenylcyclopropenone (DPC). All receptors come from a woman aged 25-40 years with alopecia areata. Some clones in this sample may be carry-over from other donors' samples.

The sample holds many counts of this clonotype. The chain carries TRBV6-5 and TRBJ2-7; tentative D call: TRBD1 (6 bases). CDR3 size: 14 residues. Germline CDR1 MNHEY, CDR2 SVGAGI. V lost 5 bases and J 1 base, leaving 12 bases between the germline ends. As DNA, the CDR3 is TGTGCCAGCAGTCCCCGGGACACTTCCTACGAGCAGTACTTC. It codes for CASSPRDTSYEQYF.

This clonotype was seen more than once but under ten times. This chain's CDR3 is CSCRGLAVQETQYF. In nucleotides, the CDR3 is TGCAGCTGCCGGGGACTAGCGGTCCAAGAGACCCAGTACTTC. The chain recombines TRBV29-1 with TRBJ2-5; 11 nucleotides align to TRBD2. The V and J ends lost 8 bases and 1 base, in that order; junction bases with no gene match: 6. The CDR3 length is 14 residues. Germline CDR1 is SQVTM and CDR2 is ANQGSEA. Full variable domain (rest looked up from reference TRBV29-1 and TRBJ2-5): SAVISQKPSRDICQRGTSLTIQCQVDSQVTMMFWYRQQPGQSLTLIATANQGSEATYESGFVIDKFPISRPNLTFSTLTVSNMSPEDSSIYLCSCRGLAVQETQYFGPGTRLLVL.

Ten or more counts support this clonotype. The CDR3 protein is CSAGPGGFSYEQYF. The CDR3 DNA follows: TGCAGTGCTGGCCCCGGCGGGTTCTCCTACGAGCAGTACTTC. This chain uses TRBV20-1 with TRBJ2-7, with D maybe TRBD2 (5 bases). CDR1 and CDR2 (germline): DFQATT, SNEGSKA (reference sequence). Trimming took off 5 bases at V and 0 bases at J, with 14 bases between the two ends. CDR3 length equals 14 residues.

This clonotype was detected only a few times. This sequence joins TRBV20-1 and TRBJ2-3, with 11 bases fitting TRBD1. This CDR3 has 15 residues. V trimming: 3 bases; J trimming: 2 bases; junction bases outside the gene matches: 4. Germline-derived CDR1 and CDR2 are DFQATT and SNEGSKA (reference sequence). CDR3 in amino acids: CSARDRGPSTDTQYF. CDR3 coding DNA: TGCAGTGCTAGGGACAGGGGGCCATCCACAGATACGCAGTATTTT.

This clonotype appeared many times. V is TRBV14 and J is TRBJ2-3; D ambiguous. Per the germline V gene, CDR1 is SGHDN and CDR2 is FVKESK. V lost 4 bases, J lost 1 base, and 9 bases lay in between. CDR3 length: 14 amino acids. The CDR3 is CASSRNQRTDTQYF. CDR3 sequence (DNA): TGTGCCAGCAGCCGCAATCAACGCACAGATACGCAGTATTTT.

This clonotype was seen ten or more times. The J gene is TRBJ2-5, the V gene TRBV7-6, with D hard to call. This CDR3 is 12 amino acids long. V lost 3 bases, J lost 1 base, and 3 bases lay in between. The germline V gene encodes CDR1 SGHVS and CDR2 FNYEAQ. CDR3 DNA: TGTGCCAGCAGCTTCGCCCAAGAGACCCAGTACTTC. It specifies CASSFAQETQYF. Full variable domain (outside the CDR3, taken from reference TRBV7-6 and TRBJ2-5): GAGVSQSPRYKVTKRGQDVALRCDPISGHVSLYWYRQALGQGPEFLTYFNYEAQQDKSGLPNDRFSAERPEGSISTLTIQRTEQRDSAMYRCASSFAQETQYFGPGTRLLVL.

The CDR3 here is CASSFGLAGREQYF. The CDR3 nucleotides read TGTGCCAGCAGTTTTGGACTAGCGGGAAGGGAGCAGTACTTC. The rearrangement uses TRBV6-2 or TRBV6-3 and TRBJ2-7; TRBD2 agrees at 12 bases. Trimming cost V 4 bases and J 7 bases; bases outside gene matches: 5. The CDR3 consists of 14 residues. Germline loops: CDR1 MNHEY, CDR2 SVGEGT.

Concerning this clonotype itself: Since a much larger clone is just one base distant, this may be a read error. This chain joins TRBV5-1 and TRBJ2-3, with 10 positions matching TRBD2. This CDR3 contains 16 residues. The germline gives CDR1 SGHRS, CDR2 YFSETQ. CDR3 amino acids: CGSRGLAGDDTDTQYF. In DNA, the CDR3 is TGCGGCAGCAGAGGGCTAGCGGGGGATGACACAGATACGCAGTATTTT.

The DNA of the CDR3 is TGTGCCTGGAGTCCAGGGGTTCCGAACATTCAGTACTTC. Encoded protein: CAWSPGVPNIQYF. The V gene is TRBV30, the J gene TRBJ2-4, with D perhaps TRBD1 (6 bases). Germline-derived CDR1 and CDR2 are GTSNPN and SVGIG (reference sequence). V gave up 2 bases and J gave up 7 bases, with 12 bases separating them. The CDR3 spans 13 residues.

This CDR3 is CSAIDWAGYSQPQHF. In DNA, the CDR3 is TGCAGTGCTATAGATTGGGCAGGGTACAGTCAGCCCCAGCATTTT. This chain uses TRBV20-1 with TRBJ1-5; tentatively, D is TRBD1 (5 bases). CDR3 length equals 15 residues. The germline V gene encodes CDR1 DFQATT and CDR2 SNEGSKA (reference sequence). V was pared by 4 bases and J by 6 bases, with 19 bases between.

This clonotype was recorded at least ten times. The CDR3 loop reads CASSESGVPYGYTF. CDR3 sequence (DNA): TGCGCCAGCAGTGAGTCGGGGGTTCCCTATGGCTACACCTTC. The rearrangement joins TRBV10-1 to TRBJ1-2; TRBD1 might be the D (5 bases). CDR1 and CDR2 (germline): WNHNN, SYGVQD (reference sequence). The ends were cut back, 0 bases at V and 4 bases at J, with 9 bases in the middle. The CDR3 is 14 residues long.

The table lists this clonotype with many counts. The CDR3 is CASSLQLSYGYTF. The CDR3 nucleotides read TGTGCCAGCAGTCTACAACTCTCCTATGGCTACACCTTC. The chain joins TRBV6-5 to TRBJ1-2; D unresolved. Germline CDR1 MNHEY, CDR2 SVGAGI. V was cut by 5 bases and J by 4 bases, with 11 bases left in between. This CDR3 has 13 amino acids.

This clonotype was observed many times. V usage is TRBV15 and J usage is TRBJ1-5, with 10 bases fitting TRBD1. Germline V lookup: CDR1 LNHNV, CDR2 YYDKDF (reference sequence). The CDR3 is made up of 14 amino acids. The ends lost 11 bases at V and 3 bases at J; junction bases unmatched: 7. CDR3 region: CAVGQGVINQPQHF. DNA for the CDR3: TGTGCCGTCGGACAGGGGGTGATCAATCAGCCCCAGCATTTT.

This clonotype showed up many times. This chain joins TRBV5-1 and TRBJ2-6; no clear D. CDR1 SGHRS and CDR2 YFSETQ come from the germline V gene. The length of the CDR3 is 17 residues. Between the trimmed V and J ends, which lost 4 bases and 0 bases, there was a span of 14 bases. CDR3 protein: CASSPGVWGSGANVLTF. The CDR3 nucleotides are TGCGCCAGCAGCCCTGGGGTGTGGGGCTCTGGGGCCAACGTCCTGACTTTC.

This clonotype was recorded at least ten times. V gene TRBV25-1 combines with J gene TRBJ2-2; 9 nucleotides align to TRBD1. The CDR3 consists of 13 residues. Per germline, CDR1 MGHDK and CDR2 SYGVNS. The J segment lost 6 bases and the V segment lost 7 bases, leaving 3 bases of the junction unmatched. The CDR3 protein is CASTRQGAGELFF. DNA of the CDR3: TGTGCCAGCACTAGACAGGGGGCCGGGGAGCTGTTTTTT.

This clonotype occurred many times. The J gene is TRBJ2-5, the V gene TRBV7-2; D not resolved. Germline V gene data show CDR1 as SGHTA and CDR2 as FQGNSA. The CDR3 has 13 residues. Trimming took off 5 bases at V and 1 base at J, with 8 bases between the two ends. The CDR3 spells CASSLTVQETQYF. The CDR3 bases are TGTGCCAGCAGCCTCACGGTCCAAGAGACCCAGTACTTC.

In this sample, this clonotype turned up many times. V gene TRBV4-1 combines with J gene TRBJ2-2; no clear D. The CDR3 covers 12 residues. The germline V gene encodes CDR1 MGHRA and CDR2 YSYEKL. V lost 2 bases and J 6 bases, leaving 4 bases between the germline ends. For the CDR3, the DNA is TGCGCCAGCAGCCAACTCCCCGGGGAGCTGTTTTTT. Translating gives CASSQLPGELFF.

A remark on this clonotype: A read error may account for a junction end that differs from germline. The gene calls are TRBV12-3 or TRBV12-4 and TRBJ1-2, with 7 positions matching TRBD1. The CDR3 covers 14 residues. The CDR3 region is CAGSRQTGNYGYTF. In DNA, the CDR3 is TGTGCCGGCAGTCGGCAGACAGGGAACTATGGCTACACCTTC.

There are many counts of this clonotype. This sequence joins TRBV7-6 and TRBJ2-5; a weak D match, TRBD1 (6 bases). Germline loops: CDR1 SGHVS, CDR2 FNYEAQ. Trimming shortened V by 5 bases and J by 5 bases, and 15 bases separated the two germline ends. This CDR3 has 14 residues. CDR3 bases: TGTGCCAGCAGCCGTGGACAGATAACCGAGACCCAGTACTTC. It codes for CASSRGQITETQYF. The full variable domain, rest sourced from reference TRBV7-6 and TRBJ2-5, is GAGVSQSPRYKVTKRGQDVALRCDPISGHVSLYWYRQALGQGPEFLTYFNYEAQQDKSGLPNDRFSAERPEGSISTLTIQRTEQRDSAMYRCASSRGQITETQYFGPGTRLLVL.

This clonotype occurred many times. The V gene is TRBV16, the J gene TRBJ1-5; D might be TRBD1 (5 bases). Germline V gene sequence: CDR1 KGHSY, CDR2 FQNENV. V lost 7 bases, J lost 3 bases, and 16 bases lay in between. The CDR3 runs to 15 residues. DNA of the CDR3: TGTGCCAGCACCAGGGACGGAGAGACCAATCAGCCCCAGCATTTT. Translating it yields CASTRDGETNQPQHF.

The sample holds a few counts of this clonotype. The chain combines TRBV7-9 with TRBJ2-5, with 10 bases identical to TRBD2. Germline CDR1 is SEHNR and CDR2 is FQNEAQ (reference sequence). The V gene end was trimmed by 1 base and the J gene end by 2 bases; junction bases not matched to a gene: 1. This CDR3 comprises 15 residues. CDR3 coding DNA: TGTGCCAGCAGCTTAGTGACTAGCGGGCAAGAGACCCAGTACTTC. It specifies CASSLVTSGQETQYF.

There are a few counts of this clonotype. V gene TRBV12-3 or TRBV12-4 combines with J gene TRBJ2-5; D unclear. V was shortened by 5 bases and J by 5 bases, with 12 bases between the two germline ends. The length of the CDR3 is 13 residues. CDR3 loop: CASSNTRVETQYF. Written as DNA, the CDR3 is TGTGCCAGCAGTAACACACGGGTGGAGACCCAGTACTTC.

The chain is built from TRBV28 and TRBJ1-5; weak D call: TRBD1 (5 bases). The CDR3 has 17 residues. Trimming shortened V by 3 bases and J by 0 bases, and 15 bases separated the two germline ends. CDR1 MDHEN and CDR2 SYDVKM come from the germline V gene. The CDR3 DNA reads TGTGCCAGCAGTTTTCGACGACCAGGGTCTAGCAATCAGCCCCAGCATTTT. It yields the protein CASSFRRPGSSNQPQHF.

In this sample, this clonotype turned up many times. The rearrangement links TRBV27 to TRBJ1-1; 7 positions match TRBD1. This CDR3 is 19 amino acids long. The germline V gene has CDR1 MNHEY and CDR2 SMNVEV (reference sequence). V was clipped by 5 bases and J by 6 bases; unmatched bases: 24. CDR3 in DNA: TGTGCCAGCAGTCGGATGGTCGGAGGGGGCGTCATTTGGAGCTCTGAAGCTTTCTTT. Protein sequence: CASSRMVGGGVIWSSEAFF.

The CDR3 DNA reads TGTGCCAGCAGCTTACAGGGGAAAAGCACAGATACGCAGTATTTT. This gives the protein CASSLQGKSTDTQYF. V is TRBV7-9 and J is TRBJ2-3, with D possibly TRBD1 on 6 matching bases. There are 15 residues in the CDR3. Looked up from germline, CDR1 is SEHNR and CDR2 is FQNEAQ (reference sequence). V was clipped by 2 bases and J by 0 bases, with 9 bases between them. Full variable domain (remainder filled in from reference TRBV7-9 and TRBJ2-3): DTGVSQNPRHKITKRGQNVTFRCDPISEHNRLYWYRQTLGQGPEFLTYFQNEAQLEKSRLLSDRFSAERPKGSFSTLEIQRTEQGDSAMYLCASSLQGKSTDTQYFGPGTRLTVL.

In its sample, this clonotype was seen many times. In DNA form, the CDR3 reads TGCAGTGCTAGAGAAGGACAGGAATCAAATGAGCAGTTCTTC. It codes for CSAREGQESNEQFF. The chain joins TRBV20-1 to TRBJ2-1, with 7 bases lining up with TRBD1. The V segment lost 0 bases and the J segment 7 bases; nucleotides outside the gene matches: 6. Germline V lookup: CDR1 DFQATT, CDR2 SNEGSKA (reference sequence). This CDR3 contains 14 residues.

This clonotype was detected many times. The J gene is TRBJ2-3, the V gene TRBV5-1; 9 bases map to TRBD1. J was trimmed by 3 bases and V by 3 bases; bases with no gene match: 17. CDR3 length: 19 amino acids. Germline values: CDR1 SGHRS, CDR2 YFSETQ. CDR3 protein: CASSSLSITDRGYTDTQYF. CDR3 sequence (DNA): TGCGCCAGCAGCTCGCTCTCAATTACTGACAGGGGGTATACAGATACGCAGTATTTT.

This clonotype has just a few counts. This sequence joins TRBV5-1 and TRBJ2-5; D is possibly TRBD2 (6 bases). There are 14 residues in the CDR3. Germline V CDR1 and CDR2: SGHRS, YFSETQ. Trimming shortened V by 4 bases and J by 5 bases, and 15 bases separated the two germline ends. CDR3 coding DNA: TGCGCCAGCAGCCCCGGGAGAGGCGCCGAGACCCAGTACTTC. As protein: CASSPGRGAETQYF.

This clonotype occurred once. This chain connects TRBV28 to TRBJ1-1, with 10 bases that match TRBD1. V lost 4 bases to trimming and J lost 8 bases; unmatched junction nucleotides: 4. This CDR3 contains 13 residues. In germline, CDR1 is MDHEN, CDR2 SYDVKM. The CDR3 protein is CASSYGTGVEAFF. CDR3 DNA sequence: TGTGCCAGCAGTTACGGGACAGGGGTCGAAGCTTTCTTT.

This clonotype was counted only a few times. This chain joins TRBV7-2 and TRBJ1-5; TRBD1 is a possible D gene (6 bases). Germline V lookup: CDR1 SGHTA, CDR2 FQGNSA. V was clipped by 5 bases and J by 4 bases, with 15 bases between them. This CDR3 is built from 15 residues. CDR3 in DNA: TGTGCCAGCAGCCAAATGGACAGCCCTAATCAGCCCCAGCATTTT. Translation: CASSQMDSPNQPQHF.